These 3 T cell receptor beta chains were all obtained from the same sample, sequenced in a study of blood T cell repertoires in COVID-19. The table came from immunoSEQ multiplex PCR; TCRdb's copy has only in-frame clones and leaves some out. The data hold roughly 380,000 clones, with approximately 89% observed a single time. Material for sequencing was peripheral blood. The receptor source for this set is a woman aged 40 to 55 with COVID-19, enrolled during active disease.

The chain is built from TRBV18 and TRBJ1-3; D remains unclear. Per the germline V gene, CDR1 is KGHSH and CDR2 is LQKENI. The CDR3 has 16 amino acids. Between the trimmed V and J ends, which lost 0 bases and 4 bases, there was a span of 13 bases. For the CDR3, the DNA is TGTGCCAGCTCACCACCGACCTGGGTGAGGGGAAACACCATATATTTT. It translates to CASSPPTWVRGNTIYF.

This clone was picked up one time. The chain employs TRBV30 and TRBJ2-1; 7 nucleotides line up with TRBD2. This CDR3 is 12 amino acids long. V shed 3 bases and J 8 bases; nucleotides not matched to a gene: 4. CDR1 and CDR2 from the germline V gene are GTSNPN and SVGIG (reference sequence). The DNA of the CDR3 is TGTGCCTGGAGCAGACTAGCATATGAGCAGTTCTTC. Its protein product is CAWSRLAYEQFF. Full variable domain (remainder filled in from reference TRBV30 and TRBJ2-1): SQTIHQWPATLVQPVGSPLSLECTVEGTSNPNLYWYRQAAGRGLQLLFYSVGIGQISSEVPQNLSASRPQDRQFILSSKKLLLSDSGFYLCAWSRLAYEQFFGPGTRLTVL.

The V gene is TRBV9, the J gene TRBJ1-1; D unclear. V lost 4 bases and J 3 bases, leaving 13 bases between the germline ends. The CDR3 is 14 amino acids. Looked up from germline, CDR1 is SGDLS and CDR2 is YYNGEE. CDR3 sequence (DNA): TGTGCCAGCAGCCCTCACCAAGCGGACACTGAAGCTTTCTTT. Protein: CASSPHQADTEAFF.